One and the same sample provided the 8 T cell receptor beta chains below, sequenced in a study of control samples from healthy donors and cancer patients. The assay was immunoSEQ multiplex PCR, and TCRdb's table has in-frame clones only and misses some. The repertoire holds under 75,000 clones, with 65% to 90% as singletons. The source material was blood. These receptors came from a middle-aged man in good health.

This chain uses TRBV5-1 with TRBJ2-6; D gene ambiguous. V lost 2 bases and J 0 bases, leaving 3 bases between the germline ends. CDR3 length: 14 residues. Per the germline V gene, CDR1 is SGHRS and CDR2 is YFSETQ. The CDR3 sequence: CASSFDSGANVLTF. CDR3 nucleotide sequence: TGCGCCAGCAGCTTTGACTCTGGGGCCAACGTCCTGACTTTC.

The rearrangement joins TRBV7-3 to TRBJ2-1; perhaps D is TRBD1 or TRBD2 (5 bases each). The germline V gene encodes CDR1 SGHTA and CDR2 FQGTGA. Between the trimmed V and J ends, which lost 2 bases and 9 bases, there was a span of 20 bases. The CDR3 loop spans 16 amino acids. CDR3 amino acids: CASSLVGTSIQGEQFF. The DNA of the CDR3 is TGTGCCAGCAGCTTAGTCGGGACCTCTATCCAGGGTGAGCAGTTCTTC.

V gene TRBV11-2 combines with J gene TRBJ1-2; D is undetermined. The germline V and J ends were trimmed by 0 bases and 8 bases, with 16 bases remaining between them. CDR3 length: 15 residues. The germline V gene encodes CDR1 SGHAT and CDR2 FQNNGV. CDR3 sequence reads: CASSLESSGRYGYTF. The CDR3 nucleotides read TGTGCCAGCAGCTTAGAGTCCTCCGGGAGGTACGGCTACACCTTC.

The chain employs TRBV7-3 and TRBJ2-1; perhaps TRBD2 as D (6 bases). Trimming pared 2 bases from V and 4 bases from J, leaving 12 bases between. From germline, CDR1 is SGHTA and CDR2 FQGTGA. This CDR3 comprises 15 residues. The DNA of the CDR3 is TGTGCCAGCAGCTTATTCGGGAGAGGGTACAATGAGCAGTTCTTC. It translates to CASSLFGRGYNEQFF.

The rearrangement joins TRBV3-1 (or the pseudogene TRBV3-2) to TRBJ2-4; D assignment may be TRBD1 or TRBD2 (5 bases each). In germline, CDR1 is LGHDT, CDR2 YNNKEL (reference sequence). This CDR3 contains 14 residues. Trimming shortened V by 5 bases and J by 4 bases, and 12 bases separated the two germline ends. CDR3 bases: TGTGCCAGCAGCTTCCGGGACGGGAAAAACATTCAGTACTTC. It encodes CASSFRDGKNIQYF.

The J gene is TRBJ1-5, the V gene TRBV30, with D possibly TRBD1 on 5 matching bases. CDR1 is GTSNPN, CDR2 SVGIG, per germline (reference sequence). The ends were cut back, 3 bases at V and 0 bases at J, with 21 bases in the middle. The CDR3 spans 18 residues. The CDR3 here is CAWSRRQGLLDSNQPQHF. In DNA, the CDR3 is TGTGCCTGGAGCCGAAGGCAGGGTCTCCTGGATAGCAATCAGCCCCAGCATTTT. Drawing the rest from reference TRBV30 and TRBJ1-5, the complete variable domain is SQTIHQWPATLVQPVGSPLSLECTVEGTSNPNLYWYRQAAGRGLQLLFYSVGIGQISSEVPQNLSASRPQDRQFILSSKKLLLSDSGFYLCAWSRRQGLLDSNQPQHFGDGTRLSIL.

The CDR3, as DNA: TGTGCCAGTAGTATATCGGGGGGGCCTGAAGCTTTCTTT. Protein sequence: CASSISGGPEAFF. The chain recombines TRBV19 with TRBJ1-1, with a possible D match to TRBD1 (6 bases). Germline V gene lookup returns CDR1 LNHDA and CDR2 SQIVND (reference sequence). The V and J ends lost 2 bases and 6 bases respectively, with 10 bases between them. The length of the CDR3 is 13 residues. Variable domain in full (rest from reference TRBV19 and TRBJ1-1): DGGITQSPKYLFRKEGQNVTLSCEQNLNHDAMYWYRQDPGQGLRLIYYSQIVNDFQKGDIAEGYSVSREKKESFPLTVTSAQKNPTAFYLCASSISGGPEAFFGQGTRLTVV.

This sequence joins TRBV4-3 and TRBJ1-4; no firm D call. The CDR3 length is 16 residues. CDR1 LGHNA and CDR2 YSLEER come from the germline V gene. Trimming removed 0 bases at V and 8 bases at J, with 16 bases between. CDR3 sequence reads: CASSQDYMSGEEKLFF. The CDR3, as DNA: TGCGCCAGCAGCCAAGATTATATGTCAGGAGAGGAAAAACTGTTTTTT.